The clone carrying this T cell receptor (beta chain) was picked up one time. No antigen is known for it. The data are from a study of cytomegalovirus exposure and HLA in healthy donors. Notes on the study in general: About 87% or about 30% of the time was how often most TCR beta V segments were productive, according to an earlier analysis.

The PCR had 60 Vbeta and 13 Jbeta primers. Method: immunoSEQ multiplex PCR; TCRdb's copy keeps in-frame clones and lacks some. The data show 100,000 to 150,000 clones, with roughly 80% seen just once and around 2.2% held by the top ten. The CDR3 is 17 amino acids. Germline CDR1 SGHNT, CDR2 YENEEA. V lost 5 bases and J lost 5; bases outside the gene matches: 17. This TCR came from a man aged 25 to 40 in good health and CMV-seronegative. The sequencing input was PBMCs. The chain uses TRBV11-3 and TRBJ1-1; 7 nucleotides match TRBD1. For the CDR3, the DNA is TGTGCCAGCAGCACCCAGGGGGGCTTGAGGGGAACGACTGAAGCTTTCTTT. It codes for CASSTQGGLRGTTEAFF.